This T cell receptor (beta chain) originates from a study of T cells in Graves' hyperthyroidism and ophthalmopathy. The CDR3 regions of TCR beta were amplified from RNA transcripts. HTBI primers were used for first-round RT-PCR of the TCR CDR3. Via MiXCR, TCRdb re-called the multiplex PCR reads, giving one row per CDR3 protein. The sample gives about 260,000 distinct CDR3 sequences, 25% of which show up once; roughly 24% is in the top ten. Looked up from germline, CDR1 is SGHVS and CDR2 is FNYEAQ. There are 15 residues in the CDR3. With 1 base clipped from V and 2 bases from J, the junction kept 3 bases outside the gene matches. This clonotype was seen at least ten times.

The chain carries TRBV7-6 and TRBJ2-7; 9 bases line up with TRBD2. The specimen sequenced was blood. The clonotype comes from a man between 40 and 49 years old with Graves' hyperthyroidism that later progressed to Graves' ophthalmopathy. The DNA of the CDR3 is TGTGCCAGCAGCTTAGGCCGCGGGGGGGCCTACGAGCAGTACTTC. This encodes CASSLGRGGAYEQYF.